The 20 T cell receptor beta chains below were found in one sample sequenced in a study of shared T cell receptors in the human thymus listed by TCRdb under 2021. Library creation used the immunoSEQ multiplex PCR assay. TCRdb stores this immuneACCESS table with in-frame sequences only. Part of the clones is absent; in the studies checked, under half of the shortfall reflects unresolved V genes, and no reason is known for the rest. For this sample there are a few hundred thousand clones; 85% to 95% appear just once. 0.015% to 0.02% of the sample lies in the top ten. Input material: thymocytes. All receptors come from a human donor.

V usage is TRBV19 and J usage is TRBJ2-1; D perhaps matches TRBD2 (6 bases). V lost 4 bases, J lost 2 bases, and 15 bases lay in between. This CDR3 comprises 16 residues. Germline values: CDR1 LNHDA, CDR2 SQIVND (reference sequence). CDR3 nucleotide sequence: TGTGCCAGTAGTAGGCCGGGACTTTCTACCTACAATGAGCAGTTCTTC. Translation: CASSRPGLSTYNEQFF.

V gene TRBV6-5 combines with J gene TRBJ2-7; 7 bases fit TRBD1. The CDR3 runs to 13 residues. CDR1 and CDR2 from the germline V gene are MNHEY and SVGAGI. V lost 3 bases and J lost 3; bases outside the gene matches: 2. CDR3 region: CASSYTGDYEQYF. CDR3 nucleotides: TGTGCCAGCAGTTATACAGGGGACTACGAGCAGTACTTC.

This clone was seen once. The chain joins TRBV27 to TRBJ1-5, with D unclear. Trimming took off 2 bases at V and 5 bases at J, with 10 bases between the two ends. This CDR3 has 14 amino acids. From germline, CDR1 is MNHEY and CDR2 SMNVEV (reference sequence). In DNA, the CDR3 is TGTGCCAGCAGTTTAATGCGGAAAGATCAGCCCCAGCATTTT. It translates to CASSLMRKDQPQHF.

The V and J genes are TRBV9 and TRBJ2-2; perhaps TRBD2 as D (6 bases). The germline V and J ends were trimmed by 4 bases and 1 base, with 11 bases remaining between them. The CDR3 has 15 residues. Germline CDR1 is SGDLS and CDR2 is YYNGEE. CDR3 region: CASSTDSGNTGELFF. CDR3 nucleotide sequence: TGTGCCAGCAGCACCGATAGCGGGAACACCGGGGAGCTGTTTTTT.

This clone was recorded only once. The chain couples TRBV18 to TRBJ2-7, with TRBD1 as a possible D gene (6 bases). Trimming took 5 bases from V and 2 from J, leaving 16 bases between them. From germline, CDR1 is KGHSH and CDR2 LQKENI. The CDR3 contains 15 residues. CDR3 nucleotide sequence: TGTGCCAGCTCAGCTTTCCGGGACAAGACCTACGAGCAGTACTTC. This translates into CASSAFRDKTYEQYF.

In DNA form, the CDR3 reads TGTGCCAGCACCCAAGGGACGCCCGGGAATGAGCAGTTCTTC. Its translation: CASTQGTPGNEQFF. V is TRBV6-5 and J is TRBJ2-1; tentatively, D is TRBD1 or TRBD2 (5 bases each). V was pared by 7 bases and J by 7 bases, with 17 bases between. The germline V gene has CDR1 MNHEY and CDR2 SVGAGI. The CDR3 covers 14 residues.

The J gene is TRBJ2-1, the V gene TRBV6-1, with TRBD2 identical over 8 bases. V shed 3 bases and J 12 bases; nucleotides not matched to a gene: 13. Per germline, CDR1 MNHNS and CDR2 SASEGT. The CDR3 is 15 residues long. This CDR3 reads CASSDTGSAGGGQFF. The CDR3 nucleotides are TGTGCCAGCAGTGATACAGGGAGTGCGGGAGGTGGGCAGTTCTTC.

This clone appeared a single time. V is TRBV12-5 and J is TRBJ2-1; 8 nucleotides align to TRBD2. Germline trimming cut 2 bases from V and 0 bases from J; bases unmatched to any gene: 9. The CDR3 spans 18 residues. CDR1 is LGHNT, CDR2 FRNRAP, per germline. CDR3 protein: CASGLTTIAGNSYNEQFF. The CDR3 DNA reads as TGTGCTAGTGGTTTGACAACGATAGCGGGGAACTCCTACAATGAGCAGTTCTTC.

This rearrangement joins TRBV21-1 to TRBJ2-5; the D call of TRBD1 is as the table states it, not checked on the DNA. TRBV21-1 is described as a pseudogene. This CDR3 contains 15 residues. The CDR3 region has the DNA TGTGCCAGCAGCTACCGGGACAGGGGACAAGAGACCCAGTACTTC. It specifies CASSYRDRGQETQYF.

The CDR3 protein is CASSSLGPRSNGYTF. The CDR3 coding sequence is TGTGCCAGCAGCTCCCTGGGACCGAGGTCAAATGGCTACACCTTC. V and J are TRBV13 and TRBJ1-2; possibly TRBD1 for D (5 bases). Germline-derived CDR1 and CDR2 are PRHDT and FYEKMQ (reference sequence). Trimming removed 4 bases at V and 6 bases at J, with 18 bases between. This CDR3 has 15 amino acids.

The chain employs TRBV29-1 and TRBJ1-2, with TRBD1 as a possible D gene (5 bases). V dropped 0 bases and J dropped 0 bases, with 8 bases sitting between them. Germline CDR1 and CDR2: SQVTM and ANQGSEA. The CDR3 is 14 amino acids. This CDR3 is CSVEDQGANYGYTF. In nucleotides, the CDR3 is TGCAGCGTTGAAGATCAGGGAGCTAACTATGGCTACACCTTC.

CDR3 protein: CASSELRTSGRAPDTQYF. CDR3 sequence (DNA): TGTGCCAGCAGTGAACTTAGGACTAGCGGGAGGGCCCCAGATACGCAGTATTTT. The V and J genes are TRBV6-1 and TRBJ2-3, with 15 bases aligning to TRBD2. J was trimmed by 4 bases and V by 2 bases; bases with no gene match: 7. The CDR3 length is 18 residues. Germline V CDR1 and CDR2: MNHNS, SASEGT.

V usage is TRBV30 and J usage is TRBJ1-1, with 8 positions matching TRBD1. Germline V gene data show CDR1 as GTSNPN and CDR2 as SVGIG (reference sequence). Losses at the gene ends were 4 bases for V and 6 bases for J; bases not matched to a gene: 7. CDR3 length: 13 residues. CDR3 in DNA: TGTGCCTGGATAGGGGCAGGGGGCTCTGAAGCTTTCTTT. Translating gives CAWIGAGGSEAFF. The whole variable domain, remainder taken from reference TRBV30 and TRBJ1-1, is SQTIHQWPATLVQPVGSPLSLECTVEGTSNPNLYWYRQAAGRGLQLLFYSVGIGQISSEVPQNLSASRPQDRQFILSSKKLLLSDSGFYLCAWIGAGGSEAFFGQGTRLTVV.

The rearrangement links TRBV29-1 to TRBJ2-7, with D unresolved. The CDR3 totals 12 residues. V was cut by 0 bases and J by 2 bases, with 5 bases left in between. Germline-derived CDR1 and CDR2 are SQVTM and ANQGSEA. CDR3 sequence: CSVEDKPYEQYF. Written as DNA, the CDR3 is TGCAGCGTTGAAGATAAACCCTACGAGCAGTACTTC.

The genes are TRBV21-1 and TRBJ1-2. TRBV21-1 is deemed a pseudogene. CDR3 size: 14 residues. The CDR3 DNA reads as TGTGCCAGCAGCAAAGTAAGGGGCGGGGATGGCTACACCTTC. It codes for CASSKVRGGDGYTF.

This chain connects TRBV18 to TRBJ1-2, with a tentative D call TRBD1 (5 bases). The germline CDR1 and CDR2 sequences are KGHSH and LQKENI. V was clipped by 2 bases and J by 1 base, with 8 bases between them. This CDR3 has 14 residues. Written as DNA, the CDR3 is TGTGCCAGCTCACCATGCAGGGTTAACTATGGCTACACCTTC. It codes for CASSPCRVNYGYTF. The full variable domain, its missing parts supplied by reference TRBV18 and TRBJ1-2, is NAGVMQNPRHLVRRRGQEARLRCSPMKGHSHVYWYRQLPEEGLKFMVYLQKENIIDESGMPKERFSAEFPKEGPSILRIQQVVRGDSAAYFCASSPCRVNYGYTFGSGTRLTVV.

This clone has a handful of counts. The V and J genes are TRBV6-4 and TRBJ2-7, with unresolved D. In germline, CDR1 is MRHNA, CDR2 SNTAGT. Trimming took off 4 bases at V and 3 bases at J, with 22 bases between the two ends. The CDR3 extends over 17 amino acids. DNA of the CDR3: TGTGCCAGCAGTGCGTCCCACGGGTCAACAGTTCACTACGAGCAGTACTTC. This codes for CASSASHGSTVHYEQYF.

In nucleotides, the CDR3 is TGTGCCAGCAACAAAGGGAAGACAGGGTCCGGGGAGCTGTTTTTT. It encodes CASNKGKTGSGELFF. The chain is built from TRBV6-5 and TRBJ2-2; 7 nucleotides align to TRBD1. The germline V gene has CDR1 MNHEY and CDR2 SVGAGI. The CDR3 runs 15 residues. After removal of 7 bases from V and 6 bases from J, the junction contained 11 bases not matched to a gene.

This chain links TRBV28 with TRBJ2-7, with 9 bases fitting TRBD1. The CDR3 contains 16 residues. Losses at the gene ends were 4 bases for V and 7 bases for J; bases not matched to a gene: 14. The germline gives CDR1 MDHEN, CDR2 SYDVKM. CDR3 nucleotides: TGTGCCAGCAGTTCATCTCTTGGGACAGGGAAAGTAGAGCAGTACTTC. Encoded protein: CASSSSLGTGKVEQYF.

The chain couples TRBV9 to TRBJ1-2, with TRBD1 matching over 9 bases. The germline CDR1 and CDR2 sequences are SGDLS and YYNGEE. Unmatched junction bases numbered 25, after V lost 0 bases and J lost 4 bases. The CDR3 runs 22 residues. CDR3 sequence: CASSVVVNITTGGSRGPYGYTF. In DNA form, the CDR3 reads TGTGCCAGCAGCGTAGTAGTTAATATTACCACAGGGGGCAGTCGTGGACCCTATGGCTACACCTTC.